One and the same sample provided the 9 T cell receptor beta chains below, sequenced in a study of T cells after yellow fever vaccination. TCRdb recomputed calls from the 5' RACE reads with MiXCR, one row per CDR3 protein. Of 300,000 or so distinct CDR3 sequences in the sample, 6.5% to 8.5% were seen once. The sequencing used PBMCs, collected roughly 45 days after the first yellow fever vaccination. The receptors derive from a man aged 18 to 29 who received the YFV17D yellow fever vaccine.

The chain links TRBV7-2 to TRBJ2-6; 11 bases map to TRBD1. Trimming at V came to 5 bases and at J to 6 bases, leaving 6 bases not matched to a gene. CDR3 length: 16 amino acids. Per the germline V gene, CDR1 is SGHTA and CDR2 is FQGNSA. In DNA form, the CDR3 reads TGTGCCAGCAGCCCCTGGACAGGGGGCGAGGCCAACGTCCTGACTTTC. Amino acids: CASSPWTGGEANVLTF.

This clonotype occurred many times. The CDR3, as DNA: TGTGCCAGCACCCTCGGGGGTCGTTCCGAGCAGTACTTC. Translated: CASTLGGRSEQYF. This chain uses TRBV12-3 or TRBV12-4 with TRBJ2-7, with D perhaps TRBD2 (6 bases). The V gene lost 7 bases and the J gene lost 6 bases, with 16 bases spanning the gap. The CDR3 has 13 residues.

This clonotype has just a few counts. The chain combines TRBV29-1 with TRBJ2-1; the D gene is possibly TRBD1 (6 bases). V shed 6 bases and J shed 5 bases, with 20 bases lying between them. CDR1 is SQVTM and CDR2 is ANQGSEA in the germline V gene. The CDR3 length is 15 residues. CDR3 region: CSVAGQPPKNNEQFF. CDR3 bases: TGCAGCGTCGCCGGACAGCCCCCGAAAAACAATGAGCAGTTCTTC.

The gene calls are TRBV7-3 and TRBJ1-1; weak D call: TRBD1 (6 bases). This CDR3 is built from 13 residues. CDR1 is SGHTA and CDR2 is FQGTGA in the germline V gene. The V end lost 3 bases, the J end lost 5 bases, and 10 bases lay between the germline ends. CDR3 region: CASSLSGVTEAFF. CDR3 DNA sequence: TGTGCCAGCAGCTTGTCAGGGGTGACTGAAGCTTTCTTT.

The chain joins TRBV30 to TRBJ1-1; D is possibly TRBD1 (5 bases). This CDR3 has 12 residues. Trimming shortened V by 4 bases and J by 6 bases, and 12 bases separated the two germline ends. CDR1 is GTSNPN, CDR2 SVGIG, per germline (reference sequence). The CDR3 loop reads CAWKRGLSEAFF. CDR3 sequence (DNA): TGTGCCTGGAAAAGGGGATTGTCTGAAGCTTTCTTT.

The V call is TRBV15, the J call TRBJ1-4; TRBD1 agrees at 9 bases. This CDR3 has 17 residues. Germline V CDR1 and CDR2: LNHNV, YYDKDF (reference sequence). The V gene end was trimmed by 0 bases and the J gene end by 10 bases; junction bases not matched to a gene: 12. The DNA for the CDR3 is TGTGCCACCAGCAGAGAACGTAGCGGGACAGGGCTAGGAAAACTGTTTTTT. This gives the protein CATSRERSGTGLGKLFF.

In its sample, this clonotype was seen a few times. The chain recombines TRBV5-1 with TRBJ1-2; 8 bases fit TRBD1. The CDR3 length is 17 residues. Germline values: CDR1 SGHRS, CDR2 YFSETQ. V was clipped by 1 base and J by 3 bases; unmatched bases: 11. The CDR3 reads CASSLRPGGDKDYGYTF. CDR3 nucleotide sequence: TGCGCCAGCAGCTTGAGACCAGGGGGCGACAAGGACTATGGCTACACCTTC.

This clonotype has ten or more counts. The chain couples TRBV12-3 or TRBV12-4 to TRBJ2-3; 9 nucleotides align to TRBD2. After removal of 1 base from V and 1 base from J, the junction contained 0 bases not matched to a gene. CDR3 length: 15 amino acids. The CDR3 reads CASSLGLAGTDTQYF. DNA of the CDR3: TGTGCCAGCAGTTTAGGACTAGCGGGCACAGATACGCAGTATTTT.

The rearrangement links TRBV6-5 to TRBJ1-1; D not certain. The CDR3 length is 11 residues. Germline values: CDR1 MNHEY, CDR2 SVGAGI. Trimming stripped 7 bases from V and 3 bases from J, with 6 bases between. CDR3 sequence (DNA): TGTGCCAGCAAGGCCCACACTGAAGCTTTCTTT. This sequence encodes CASKAHTEAFF.